The 16 T cell receptor beta chains below all came from one sample that was sequenced in a study of blood T cell repertoires in COVID-19. This table comes from immunoSEQ multiplex PCR, and its TCRdb copy is limited to in-frame clones, with some not included. Of 55,000 to 75,000 clones listed, about 80% are singletons. The sample consisted of peripheral blood. The receptors come from a man older than 75 with active or convalescent COVID-19.

As DNA, the CDR3 is TGTGCCAGCAGTTTACGGGAGGGAGGTTACAATGAGCAGTTCTTC. As protein: CASSLREGGYNEQFF. The chain carries TRBV7-8 and TRBJ2-1; 8 bases agree with TRBD2. Germline V lookup: CDR1 SGHVS, CDR2 FQNEAQ. CDR3 length: 15 amino acids. Unmatched junction bases numbered 8, after V lost 6 bases and J lost 4 bases. The full variable domain, completed using reference TRBV7-8 and TRBJ2-1, is GAGVSQSPRYKVAKRGQDVALRCDPISGHVSLFWYQQALGQGPEFLTYFQNEAQLDKSGLPSDRFFAERPEGSVSTLKIQRTQQEDSAVYLCASSLREGGYNEQFFGPGTRLTVL.

The chain uses TRBV7-9 and TRBJ2-3, with 14 bases that match TRBD2. Germline V lookup: CDR1 SEHNR, CDR2 FQNEAQ (reference sequence). The CDR3 loop spans 16 amino acids. J lost 3 bases, V lost 5 bases, and 4 bases had no gene match. The CDR3 DNA sequence: TGTGCCAGCAGCCGGGGGACTAGCGGGGGAACAGATACGCAGTATTTT. Its protein is CASSRGTSGGTDTQYF.

CDR3 loop: CASSQSTPGLAGEETQYF. As DNA, the CDR3 is TGCGCCAGCAGCCAATCGACTCCGGGACTAGCGGGAGAAGAGACCCAGTACTTC. The chain employs TRBV4-3 and TRBJ2-5, with 14 bases that match TRBD2. The CDR3 loop spans 18 amino acids. Germline lookup yields CDR1 LGHNA and CDR2 YSLEER. The ends lost 2 bases at V and 3 bases at J; junction bases unmatched: 8.

Comments on this clone: This CDR3 is also generated by other DNA sequences in the sample. This chain joins TRBV7-3 and TRBJ2-5, with D unresolved. This CDR3 spans 13 amino acids. V lost 3 bases to trimming and J lost 1 base, with 6 bases between them. Germline V gene sequence: CDR1 SGHTA, CDR2 FQGTGA. The CDR3 DNA sequence: TGTGCCAGCAGCTTTGGCAGCCAAGAGACCCAGTACTTC. This translates into CASSFGSQETQYF.

This clone showed up just a few times. This rearrangement joins TRBV19 to TRBJ1-2; D is uncertain. V was clipped by 5 bases and J by 7 bases, with 26 bases between them. Germline-derived CDR1 and CDR2 are LNHDA and SQIVND (reference sequence). This CDR3 spans 17 amino acids. The CDR3 DNA reads TGTGCCAGTAGTTCCCTTTTAAATGCGGAGGCCGTTCGTGGCTACACCTTC. Encoded protein: CASSSLLNAEAVRGYTF.

The chain uses TRBV3-1 (or the pseudogene TRBV3-2) and TRBJ2-7; TRBD1 aligns across 10 bases. Trimming cost V 2 bases and J 7 bases; bases outside gene matches: 5. The CDR3 runs to 14 residues. Germline CDR1 LGHDT, CDR2 YNNKEL (reference sequence). The CDR3 bases are TGTGCCAGCAGCCAACGAGGACAGGGGGGTGAGCAGTACTTC. Its translation: CASSQRGQGGEQYF.

CDR3 protein: CASSTTGGNQPQHF. The CDR3 nucleotides are TGTGCCAGTAGTACGACAGGGGGCAATCAGCCCCAGCATTTT. V usage is TRBV19 and J usage is TRBJ1-5; 8 bases align to TRBD1. V shed 4 bases and J 2 bases; nucleotides not matched to a gene: 1. This CDR3 has 14 residues. The germline V gene encodes CDR1 LNHDA and CDR2 SQIVND (reference sequence).

This clone was detected only once. V is TRBV12-3 or TRBV12-4 and J is TRBJ1-6; the D is unclear. V lost 1 base, J lost 8 bases, and 6 bases lay in between. The CDR3 consists of 13 residues. This CDR3 is CASSLGEDSPLHF. DNA of the CDR3: TGTGCCAGCAGTTTAGGAGAGGATTCACCCCTCCACTTT.

The chain employs TRBV9 and TRBJ1-6; TRBD1 matches 8 bases. V lost 3 bases and J lost 7; bases outside the gene matches: 6. CDR3 length: 15 amino acids. CDR1 and CDR2 (germline): SGDLS, YYNGEE. The CDR3 spells CASSDGTGPNSPLHF. The DNA of the CDR3 is TGTGCCAGCAGCGACGGGACAGGACCGAATTCACCCCTCCACTTT.

CDR3 nucleotide sequence: TGCGCCAGCAGCCAGGAATCAGCTAGCGGGAGGGCCGGACGCACAGATACGCAGTATTTT. Translated: CASSQESASGRAGRTDTQYF. The V call is TRBV4-3, the J call TRBJ2-3, with TRBD2 matching over 12 bases. Trimming removed 3 bases from V and 1 base from J; junction bases left unmatched: 14. CDR1 and CDR2 (germline): LGHNA, YSLEER. The length of the CDR3 is 20 residues.

The chain uses TRBV14 and TRBJ2-4; tentatively, D is TRBD1 (6 bases). The CDR3 is 15 residues long. The germline V and J ends were trimmed by 1 base and 3 bases, with 10 bases remaining between them. CDR1 and CDR2 (germline): SGHDN, FVKESK. The CDR3 spells CASSQAGVGKNIQYF. CDR3 coding DNA: TGTGCCAGCAGCCAAGCAGGGGTTGGCAAAAACATTCAGTACTTC.

The chain uses TRBV9 and TRBJ1-2; 8 bases align to TRBD1. Per the germline V gene, CDR1 is SGDLS and CDR2 is YYNGEE. This CDR3 comprises 19 residues. The J segment lost 3 bases and the V segment lost 3 bases, leaving 19 bases of the junction unmatched. CDR3 sequence: CASSAPLRVNRGEDYGYTF. Here the CDR3 DNA reads TGTGCCAGCAGCGCCCCATTGCGGGTGAACAGGGGGGAGGACTATGGCTACACCTTC.

This chain uses TRBV19 with TRBJ2-7; 10 nucleotides align to TRBD2. V was clipped by 3 bases and J by 2 bases; unmatched bases: 7. From germline, CDR1 is LNHDA and CDR2 SQIVND (reference sequence). The CDR3 sequence is 16 residues long. Written as DNA, the CDR3 is TGTGCCAGTAGTATCCTAGCGGGAGCGATTACCTACGAGCAGTACTTC. The encoded protein is CASSILAGAITYEQYF. Combining the CDR3 with reference TRBV19 and TRBJ2-7 gives the whole variable domain DGGITQSPKYLFRKEGQNVTLSCEQNLNHDAMYWYRQDPGQGLRLIYYSQIVNDFQKGDIAEGYSVSREKKESFPLTVTSAQKNPTAFYLCASSILAGAITYEQYFGPGTRLTVT.

The V and J genes are TRBV28 and TRBJ1-5; D ambiguous. This CDR3 comprises 14 residues. CDR1 is MDHEN and CDR2 is SYDVKM in the germline V gene. The V end was cut by 10 bases, the J end by 2 bases, with 15 bases between. CDR3 in DNA: TGTGCCATCACTCCGGAGAGCGGCAATCAGCCCCAGCATTTT. Its translation: CAITPESGNQPQHF.

This clone was detected a few times. The V and J genes are TRBV4-2 and TRBJ1-1; 9 bases fit TRBD1. The germline V gene encodes CDR1 LGHNA and CDR2 YNFKEQ. The CDR3 is 15 amino acids. Trimming took 0 bases from V and 5 from J; bases not matched to a gene: 4. The CDR3 DNA reads TGTGCCAGCAGCCAAGAAGGGACAGGGTATACTGAAGCTTTCTTT. Amino acid sequence: CASSQEGTGYTEAFF.

J is TRBJ2-1 and V is TRBV6-5; 14 bases match TRBD2. Germline values: CDR1 MNHEY, CDR2 SVGAGI. With 11 bases clipped from V and 12 bases from J, the junction kept 12 bases outside the gene matches. There are 14 residues in the CDR3. CDR3 sequence: CAVSGTSGGWGQFF. In DNA, the CDR3 is TGTGCCGTATCCGGGACTAGCGGGGGTTGGGGGCAGTTCTTC.